This is a list of T cell receptor beta chains from one sample in a study of blood T cell repertoires in COVID-19. The protocol was immunoSEQ multiplex PCR, while the TCRdb copy is restricted to in-frame clones and leaves out a portion. This table has more than 95,000 clones, about four fifths appearing once. The sequencing sample was made of peripheral blood. These receptors were obtained from a woman aged 80 or over with active or convalescent COVID-19. Each CDR3 is given without its conserved first and last residue. Clone size appears in some rows only: once, few, many, or a class for an expanded clone.

TRBJ1-5 | TRBV5-8 | . | ASRYQNHQPQH
TRBJ1-1 | TRBV9 | few | ASSVGPTRNTEAF
TRBJ1-1 | TRBV5-1 | . | ASSPDVRGNTEAF
TRBJ1-5 | TRBV9 | . | ASSSGAYQPQH
TRBJ2-3 | TRBV7-9 | . | ASSLVSFTDTQY
TRBJ2-3 | TRBV2 | . | ASSPSQGLADFNTDTQY
TRBJ1-5 | TRBV19 | . | ASSSQGTQPQH
TRBJ1-2 | TRBV19 | . | ASSMALYGYT
TRBJ2-1 | TRBV3-1/TRBV3-2 | once | ASSHETSGRRNEQF
TRBJ1-6 | TRBV10-3 | . | AISRQSNSPLH
TRBJ1-5 | TRBV7-3 | few | ASSAQPTGVGNQPQH
TRBJ1-6 | TRBV14 | few | ASSQGDRVPPLH
TRBJ2-6 | TRBV19 | . | ASTLSYGQGISGANVLT
TRBJ2-7 | TRBV11-3 | once | ASSPGQGEQY
TRBJ1-5 | TRBV5-1 | . | ASSLEAGRVPQH
TRBJ1-4 | TRBV18 | . | ASSPLRDSGEKLF
TRBJ2-3 | TRBV2 | . | ASKPKRGALADTQY
TRBJ2-3 | TRBV19 | . | ASRAEGRTDTQY
TRBJ2-3 | TRBV7-9 | . | ASSPLTSGSTDTQY
TRBJ2-7 | TRBV3-1/TRBV3-2 | . | ASSQVRSGSAEQY
TRBJ2-7 | TRBV9 | . | ASSVGVGEQY
TRBJ2-7 | TRBV9 | . | ASSERGKY
TRBJ1-2 | TRBV19 | . | ASRWGGNYGYT
TRBJ1-1 | TRBV16 | . | ASSHIRELNTEAF
TRBJ1-2 | TRBV20-1 | . | SARDLYGYT
TRBJ1-4 | TRBV19 | . | ATRDRGGTNEKLF
TRBJ2-1 | TRBV19 | . | ASSPGGSGAYNEQF
TRBJ1-1 | TRBV2 | . | ASSGQGAPTEAF
TRBJ2-7 | TRBV7-2 | . | ASSSAISRY
TRBJ2-3 | TRBV2 | . | ASKQAITDTQY
TRBJ1-4 | TRBV28 | . | ASTVLRSSATNEKLF
TRBJ1-3 | TRBV3-1/TRBV3-2 | . | ASSLGADGNTIY